The T cell receptor (beta chain) described here comes from a study of blood T cell repertoires in COVID-19. Sequencing used immunoSEQ multiplex PCR; TCRdb keeps in-frame clones, though not all of them. There are over 35,000 clones in the sample; approximately 90% occur only once, and 9.2% lies in the top ten. The sequenced material came from peripheral blood. The origin of this receptor is a man aged 45-65 years with active COVID-19.

The CDR3 DNA reads TGCGCCAGCAGCCCCCACCGGGACACGCCAGGCAATGAGCAGTTCTTC. This gives the protein CASSPHRDTPGNEQFF. The chain combines TRBV5-1 with TRBJ2-1, with D perhaps TRBD1 (6 bases). The germline CDR1 and CDR2 sequences are SGHRS and YFSETQ. Between the trimmed V and J ends, which lost 4 bases and 6 bases, there was a span of 20 bases. The CDR3 has 16 amino acids.